This T cell receptor beta chain emerged from a study of control samples from healthy donors and cancer patients. Produced via immunoSEQ multiplex PCR; TCRdb's table is partial and in-frame only. The repertoire shows fewer than 250,000 clones; the top ten hold roughly 2%. The length of the CDR3 is 14 residues. V dropped 2 bases and J dropped 6 bases, with 13 bases sitting between them. Germline-derived CDR1 and CDR2 are GTSNPN and SVGIG (reference sequence). The source material was blood. The genes are TRBV30 and TRBJ2-2; tentatively, D is TRBD2 (7 bases). The source of this sequence is a woman in her twenties or thirties in good health. The CDR3 DNA sequence: TGTGCCTGGAGTCGATGGGGGGGCGCCGGGGAGCTGTTTTTT. This translates into CAWSRWGGAGELFF.